This TCR beta chain was captured in a study of blood T cell repertoires in COVID-19. Assay used: immunoSEQ multiplex PCR; TCRdb lists only in-frame clones, some missing. The sample holds about 50,000 clones; about 91% are singletons and the top ten take about 6%. The sequence was obtained from a man aged 50 to 60 with active COVID-19. Material: peripheral blood.

CDR3 DNA sequence: TGTGCCAGCAGCAGGACAGGGTATGGCTACACCTTC. This gives the protein CASSRTGYGYTF. The V and J genes are TRBV12-3 or TRBV12-4 and TRBJ1-2; 8 positions agree with TRBD1. V gave up 6 bases and J gave up 5 bases; unmatched junction bases: 2. CDR3 length: 12 amino acids.